The 16 T cell receptor beta chains in this list originate from one sample, sequenced in a study of blood T cell repertoires in COVID-19. Some clones are missing from TCRdb's copy, which holds only in-frame ones; the method was immunoSEQ multiplex PCR. This repertoire shows under 110,000 clones, around 94% found once; its top ten account for less than 7.5%. Material for sequencing was peripheral blood. The receptors here all came from a man aged 50 to 59 with active COVID-19.

The rearrangement links TRBV9 to TRBJ1-2, with D perhaps matching TRBD1 (5 bases). CDR1 SGDLS and CDR2 YYNGEE come from the germline V gene. CDR3 length equals 16 residues. V lost 3 bases and J lost 0, with 15 bases in between. CDR3 DNA sequence: TGTGCCAGCAGCGCCCACCCCTGGGGGGCTAACTATGGCTACACCTTC. Amino acids: CASSAHPWGANYGYTF.

This chain joins TRBV7-2 and TRBJ2-2; 7 bases map to TRBD1. The germline V gene has CDR1 SGHTA and CDR2 FQGNSA. The CDR3 spans 14 residues. V shed 5 bases, J shed 7 bases, and the junction held 7 bases outside the gene matches. Here the CDR3 reads CASSALQGFGELFF. For the CDR3, the DNA is TGTGCCAGCAGCGCCTTACAGGGGTTCGGGGAGCTGTTTTTT.

The chain uses TRBV11-3 and TRBJ2-5, with 11 bases aligning to TRBD2. The length of the CDR3 is 17 residues. Germline CDR1 SGHNT, CDR2 YENEEA. The V and J ends lost 1 base and 4 bases, in that order; junction bases with no gene match: 8. The CDR3 sequence: CASSLGALAGGIETQYF. In nucleotides, the CDR3 is TGTGCCAGCAGCTTAGGGGCCCTAGCGGGAGGAATAGAGACCCAGTACTTC.

Written as DNA, the CDR3 is TGTGCCAGCAGCCGCGGACTAGCGGAGGCCCAAGAGACCCAGTACTTC. Translated: CASSRGLAEAQETQYF. J is TRBJ2-5 and V is TRBV3-1 (or the pseudogene TRBV3-2); 10 bases are a match to TRBD2. V trimming: 4 bases; J trimming: 1 base; junction bases outside the gene matches: 6. This CDR3 has 16 residues. In germline, CDR1 is LGHDT, CDR2 YNNKEL (reference sequence).

This clone appeared once. This rearrangement joins TRBV3-1 (or the pseudogene TRBV3-2) to TRBJ2-7; D is perhaps TRBD2 (6 bases). The CDR3 spans 15 residues. CDR1 and CDR2 (germline): LGHDT, YNNKEL (reference sequence). V lost 1 base and J lost 3, with 13 bases in between. CDR3 nucleotide sequence: TGTGCCAGCAGCCAAGGAGGTAGCGGCTTCTACGAGCAGTACTTC. Its translation: CASSQGGSGFYEQYF.

A note on this clone: Other DNA variants within this sample encode the same CDR3. The chain uses TRBV28 and TRBJ2-7; 8 bases align to TRBD1. Per the germline V gene, CDR1 is MDHEN and CDR2 is SYDVKM. V was pared by 1 base and J by 1 base, with 3 bases of the junction left unmatched. This CDR3 comprises 15 residues. The CDR3 DNA is TGTGCCAGCAGTTTATCCGGGACAGGTTCCTACGAGCAGTACTTC. Its translation is CASSLSGTGSYEQYF.

The V gene is TRBV11-3, the J gene TRBJ1-1; D remains ambiguous. The CDR3 totals 13 residues. The germline CDR1 and CDR2 sequences are SGHNT and YENEEA. V was pared by 4 bases and J by 5 bases, with 11 bases between. CDR3 amino acids: CASSSAAGTEAFF. The CDR3 DNA follows: TGTGCCAGCAGCTCCGCAGCGGGGACTGAAGCTTTCTTT.

This chain joins TRBV4-2 and TRBJ2-1; possibly TRBD2 for D (5 bases). Germline V CDR1 and CDR2: LGHNA, YNFKEQ. The CDR3 length is 18 residues. The V end lost 4 bases, the J end lost 2 bases, and 21 bases lay between the germline ends. The CDR3 nucleotides read TGTGCCAGCAGCCGGATGCCGGGCCCGGAGGTCACCTACAATGAGCAGTTCTTC. It yields the protein CASSRMPGPEVTYNEQFF.

The V gene is TRBV2, the J gene TRBJ2-7, with TRBD1 identical over 9 bases. With V trimmed by 5 bases and J by 8 bases, 7 bases remained unmatched. The CDR3 consists of 13 residues. Germline CDR1 SNHLY, CDR2 FYNNEI. This chain's CDR3 is CASSTGTGNKQYF. The CDR3 DNA is TGTGCCAGCAGTACCGGGACAGGGAATAAGCAGTACTTC.

The gene calls are TRBV28 and TRBJ2-7; the D is unclear. V was clipped by 10 bases and J by 1 base, with 20 bases between them. This CDR3 has 15 residues. From germline, CDR1 is MDHEN and CDR2 SYDVKM. CDR3 loop: CATHVPGAGSYEQYF. Here the CDR3 DNA reads TGTGCCACCCATGTACCCGGAGCCGGGTCCTACGAGCAGTACTTC.

This clone was counted once. This sequence joins TRBV28 and TRBJ2-3, with D possibly matching TRBD2 (5 bases). Germline V gene lookup returns CDR1 MDHEN and CDR2 SYDVKM. CDR3 size: 15 residues. V lost 6 bases and J 4 bases, leaving 17 bases between the germline ends. Written as DNA, the CDR3 is TGTGCCAGCAGCCCGCCCCGGGGTGGTGCAGATACGCAGTATTTT. This sequence encodes CASSPPRGGADTQYF.

CDR3 in amino acids: CASRKTGGVGGYTF. CDR3 nucleotide sequence: TGTGCCAGCAGGAAGACAGGGGGCGTCGGTGGCTACACCTTC. The rearrangement links TRBV27 to TRBJ1-2; 10 bases agree with TRBD1. CDR1 is MNHEY and CDR2 is SMNVEV in the germline V gene (reference sequence). CDR3 size: 14 residues. Losses at the gene ends were 6 bases for V and 7 bases for J; bases not matched to a gene: 8.

The sample holds a few counts of this clone. The genes are TRBV7-3 and TRBJ1-6; D gene ambiguous. This CDR3 has 14 residues. Germline V gene sequence: CDR1 SGHTA, CDR2 FQGTGA. Trimming pared 1 base from V and 8 bases from J, leaving 9 bases between. For the CDR3, the DNA is TGTGCCAGCAGCTTAAACCCACGGGATTCACCCCTCCACTTT. Translation: CASSLNPRDSPLHF. Together with reference TRBV7-3 and TRBJ1-6, the CDR3 gives the full variable domain: GAGVSQTPSNKVTEKGKYVELRCDPISGHTALYWYRQSLGQGPEFLIYFQGTGAADDSGLPNDRFFAVRPEGSVSTLKIQRTERGDSAVYLCASSLNPRDSPLHFGNGTRLTVT.

The J gene is TRBJ2-3, the V gene TRBV5-6; TRBD1 is a possible D gene (5 bases). The V end was cut by 4 bases, the J end by 4 bases, with 13 bases between. Germline-derived CDR1 and CDR2 are SGHDT and YYEEEE. The CDR3 is made up of 14 amino acids. The CDR3: CASSPPAGPDTQYF. CDR3 nucleotides: TGTGCCAGCAGCCCGCCGGCAGGGCCAGATACGCAGTATTTT. The full variable domain, with the rest looked up from reference TRBV5-6 and TRBJ2-3, is DAGVTQSPTHLIKTRGQQVTLRCSPKSGHDTVSWYQQALGQGPQFIFQYYEEEERQRGNFPDRFSGHQFPNYSSELNVNALLLGDSALYLCASSPPAGPDTQYFGPGTRLTVL.

V is TRBV28 and J is TRBJ1-2; TRBD1 matches at 11 bases. The CDR3 extends over 15 amino acids. V lost 6 bases, J lost 5 bases, and 8 bases stayed unmatched. The germline V gene has CDR1 MDHEN and CDR2 SYDVKM. CDR3 region: CASRDSGTGGYGYTF. The CDR3 nucleotides read TGTGCCAGCAGAGATTCCGGGACAGGGGGATATGGCTACACCTTC.

The V call is TRBV2, the J call TRBJ1-2; 9 nucleotides agree with TRBD1. The CDR3 has 15 residues. Germline trimming cut 4 bases from V and 3 bases from J; bases unmatched to any gene: 6. Germline CDR1 is SNHLY and CDR2 is FYNNEI. The CDR3 is CASSADRGIDYGYTF. The DNA for the CDR3 is TGTGCCAGCAGTGCTGACAGGGGGATTGACTATGGCTACACCTTC. Full variable domain (rest looked up from reference TRBV2 and TRBJ1-2): EPEVTQTPSHQVTQMGQEVILRCVPISNHLYFYWYRQILGQKVEFLVSFYNNEISEKSEIFDDQFSVERPDGSNFTLKIRSTKLEDSAMYFCASSADRGIDYGYTFGSGTRLTVV.